This section outlines one T cell receptor (beta chain) sequence together with its context. Its cognate antigen is unknown. The sample's treatment: roughly 18 received Ad26.COV2.S at low or high dose, single or two shots; 5 received placebo; per-sample allocation not given. All samples were drawn on day 63, counting from the first vaccine or placebo injection. An Ad26 vector expressing Wuhan-strain SARS-CoV-2 spike constituted the vaccine. Germline V gives CDR1 LNHDA, CDR2 SQIVND (reference sequence). The length of the CDR3 is 14 residues. V lost 7 bases to trimming and J lost 3 bases; unmatched junction nucleotides: 6. These data originate in a study of Ad26.COV2.S vaccination and SARS-CoV-2 variants. General study results and limits: Ad26.COV2.S recipients had broader spike-specific TCRs (P = 0.0014). Analyses of TCR breadth and depth may have underestimated total T cell responses.

Here immunoSEQ multiplex PCR was the method, and the copy in TCRdb shows in-frame clones only, minus some. In the table there are approximately 360,000 clones, around four fifths of which are singletons. Sequences were derived from peripheral blood, sampled in a trial of Ad26.COV2.S vaccine versus placebo. The origin of this receptor is a person between 18 and 59 years old who received the Ad26.COV2.S COVID-19 vaccine or a placebo. V gene TRBV19 combines with J gene TRBJ2-3; 8 nucleotides align to TRBD1. Here the CDR3 DNA reads TGTGCCAGTAATACTCAGGGGGCAACAGATACGCAGTATTTT. Its protein is CASNTQGATDTQYF.